This T cell receptor beta chain was sequenced for a study of response to subunit inactivated influenza vaccine. TCRdb reprocessed the RT-PCR reads with MiXCR, giving one entry per CDR3 protein. The data show around 710,000 distinct CDR3 sequences, with around 13% seen just once and around 7% held by the top ten. The CDR3 sequence is 13 residues long. V lost 11 bases, J lost 4 bases, and 15 bases lay in between. Germline CDR1 reads MNHEY; CDR2 reads SVGEGT. This clonotype was counted a few times. Its antigen is not identified. General observations from the study: The study's authors posited that every seasonal influenza vaccination enlists few new T cells.

The receptor was derived from a man aged 50 to 59 who received an inactivated influenza vaccine. The material sequenced was PBMCs from blood, taken less than 15 days before vaccination. The gene calls are TRBV6-2 or TRBV6-3 and TRBJ2-1; tentatively, D is TRBD2 (7 bases). The CDR3 DNA is TGTGCCCTCGGGAGGACAGCGTACAATGAGCAGTTCTTC. It specifies CALGRTAYNEQFF.